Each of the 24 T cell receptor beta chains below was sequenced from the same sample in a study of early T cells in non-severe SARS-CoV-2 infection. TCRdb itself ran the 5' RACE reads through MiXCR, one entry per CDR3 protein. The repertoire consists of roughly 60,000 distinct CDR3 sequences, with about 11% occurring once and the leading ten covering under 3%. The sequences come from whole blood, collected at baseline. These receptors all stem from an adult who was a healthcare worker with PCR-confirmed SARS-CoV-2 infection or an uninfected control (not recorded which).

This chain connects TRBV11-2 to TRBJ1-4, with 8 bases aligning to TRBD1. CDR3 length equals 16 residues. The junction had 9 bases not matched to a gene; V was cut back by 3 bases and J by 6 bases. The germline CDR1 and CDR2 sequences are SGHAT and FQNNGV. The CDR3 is CASSFALTGGYEKLFF. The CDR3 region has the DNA TGTGCCAGCAGCTTTGCCCTTACAGGGGGTTATGAAAAACTGTTTTTT.

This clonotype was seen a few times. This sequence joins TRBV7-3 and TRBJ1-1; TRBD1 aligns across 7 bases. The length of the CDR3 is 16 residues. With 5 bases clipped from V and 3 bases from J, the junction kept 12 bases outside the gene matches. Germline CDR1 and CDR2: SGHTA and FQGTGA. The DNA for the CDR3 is TGTGCCAGCAGCCCTCACTCAGGACAGGCGTACACTGAAGCTTTCTTT. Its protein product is CASSPHSGQAYTEAFF.

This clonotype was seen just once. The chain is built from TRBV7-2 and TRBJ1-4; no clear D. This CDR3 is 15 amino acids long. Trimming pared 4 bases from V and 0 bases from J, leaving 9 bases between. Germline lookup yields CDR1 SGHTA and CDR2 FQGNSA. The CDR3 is CASSYQSATNEKLFF. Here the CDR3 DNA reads TGTGCCAGCAGCTACCAGTCTGCAACTAATGAAAAACTGTTTTTT.

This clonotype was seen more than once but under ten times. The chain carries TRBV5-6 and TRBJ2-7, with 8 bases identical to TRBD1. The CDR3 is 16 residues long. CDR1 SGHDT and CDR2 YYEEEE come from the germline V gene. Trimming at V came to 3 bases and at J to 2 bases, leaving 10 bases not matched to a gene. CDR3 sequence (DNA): TGTGCCAGCAGCTCCGCGGACAGGGCTTTAACCTACGAGCAGTACTTC. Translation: CASSSADRALTYEQYF.

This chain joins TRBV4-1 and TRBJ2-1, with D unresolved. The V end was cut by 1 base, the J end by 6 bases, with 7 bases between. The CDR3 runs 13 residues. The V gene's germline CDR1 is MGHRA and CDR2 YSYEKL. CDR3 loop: CASSQVRINEQFF. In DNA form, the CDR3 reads TGCGCCAGCAGCCAAGTCAGGATCAATGAGCAGTTCTTC.

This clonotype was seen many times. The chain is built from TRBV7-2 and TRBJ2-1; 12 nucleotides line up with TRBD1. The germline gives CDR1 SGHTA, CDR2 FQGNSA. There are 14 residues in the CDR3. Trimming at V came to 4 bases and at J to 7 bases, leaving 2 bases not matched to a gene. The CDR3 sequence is CASSWDRGRNEQFF. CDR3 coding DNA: TGTGCCAGCAGCTGGGACAGGGGGCGGAATGAGCAGTTCTTC.

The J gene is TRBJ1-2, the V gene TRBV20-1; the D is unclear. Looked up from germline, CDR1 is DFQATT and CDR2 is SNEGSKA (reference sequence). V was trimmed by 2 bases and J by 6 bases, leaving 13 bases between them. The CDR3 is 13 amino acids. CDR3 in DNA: TGCAGTGCTAGATGGTGGGTTGCGGATGGCTACACCTTC. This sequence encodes CSARWWVADGYTF.

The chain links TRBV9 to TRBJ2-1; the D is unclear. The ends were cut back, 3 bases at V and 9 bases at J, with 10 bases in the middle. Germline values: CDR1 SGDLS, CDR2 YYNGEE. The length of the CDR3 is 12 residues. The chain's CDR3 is CASSAPRLEQFF. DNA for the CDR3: TGTGCCAGCAGCGCCCCCAGACTTGAGCAGTTCTTC.

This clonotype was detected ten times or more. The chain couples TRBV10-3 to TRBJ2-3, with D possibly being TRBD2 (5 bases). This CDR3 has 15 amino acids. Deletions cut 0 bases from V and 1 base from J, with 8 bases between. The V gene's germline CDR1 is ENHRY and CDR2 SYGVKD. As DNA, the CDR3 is TGTGCCATCAGTGAGTCGACTACAGGCACAGATACGCAGTATTTT. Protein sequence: CAISESTTGTDTQYF.

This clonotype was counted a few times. The CDR3 is CSARGPRGTWATSGNTIYF. The CDR3 region has the DNA TGCAGTGCTAGGGGTCCCCGGGGAACATGGGCCACATCGGGAAACACCATATATTTT. This chain connects TRBV20-1 to TRBJ1-3, with D unresolved. V lost 3 bases, J lost 4 bases, and 28 bases lay in between. Looked up from germline, CDR1 is DFQATT and CDR2 is SNEGSKA (reference sequence). The CDR3 spans 19 residues.

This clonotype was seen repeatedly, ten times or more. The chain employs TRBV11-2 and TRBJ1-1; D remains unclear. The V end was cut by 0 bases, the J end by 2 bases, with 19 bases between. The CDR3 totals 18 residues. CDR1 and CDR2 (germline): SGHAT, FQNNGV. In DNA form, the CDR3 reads TGTGCCAGCAGCTTAGATTGGGAAGTGGGAGGGCGCAACACTGAAGCTTTCTTT. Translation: CASSLDWEVGGRNTEAFF. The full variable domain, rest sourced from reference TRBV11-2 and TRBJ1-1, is EAGVAQSPRYKIIEKRQSVAFWCNPISGHATLYWYQQILGQGPKLLIQFQNNGVVDDSQLPKDRFSAERLKGVDSTLKIQPAKLEDSAVYLCASSLDWEVGGRNTEAFFGQGTRLTVV.

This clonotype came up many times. The CDR3 DNA is TGCAGTGCTAGAGACACTAGCGGATCACGAGGGGAGCAGTACTTC. Protein product: CSARDTSGSRGEQYF. The chain recombines TRBV20-1 with TRBJ2-7, with 8 nucleotides matching TRBD2. CDR3 length equals 15 residues. The V gene's germline CDR1 is DFQATT and CDR2 SNEGSKA (reference sequence). J was trimmed by 7 bases and V by 0 bases; bases with no gene match: 11.

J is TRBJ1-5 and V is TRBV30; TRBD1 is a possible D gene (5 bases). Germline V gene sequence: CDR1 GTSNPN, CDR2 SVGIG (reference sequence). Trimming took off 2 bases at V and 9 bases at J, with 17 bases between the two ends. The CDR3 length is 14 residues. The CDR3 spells CAWSYGAGIRPQHF. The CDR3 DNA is TGTGCCTGGAGTTATGGGGCAGGGATTCGGCCCCAGCATTTT.

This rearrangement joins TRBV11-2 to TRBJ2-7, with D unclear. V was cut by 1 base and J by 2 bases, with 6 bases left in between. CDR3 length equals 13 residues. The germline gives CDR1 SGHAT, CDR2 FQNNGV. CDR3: CASSLVPAYEQYF. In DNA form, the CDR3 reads TGTGCCAGCAGCTTAGTACCCGCCTACGAGCAGTACTTC.

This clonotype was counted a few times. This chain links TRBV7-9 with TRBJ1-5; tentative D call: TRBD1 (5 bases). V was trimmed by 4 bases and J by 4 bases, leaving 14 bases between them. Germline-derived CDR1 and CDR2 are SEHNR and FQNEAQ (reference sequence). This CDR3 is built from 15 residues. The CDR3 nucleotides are TGTGCCAGCAGCTCAGAGGGGTCCCTAAATCAGCCCCAGCATTTT. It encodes CASSSEGSLNQPQHF.

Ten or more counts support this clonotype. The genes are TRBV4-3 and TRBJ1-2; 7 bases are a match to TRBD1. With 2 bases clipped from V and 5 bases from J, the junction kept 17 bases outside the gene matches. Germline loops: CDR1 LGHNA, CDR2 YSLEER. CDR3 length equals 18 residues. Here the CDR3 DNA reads TGCGCCAGCAGCCAATCGCTTTTGGGGGACAGCACCCTTTATGGCTACACCTTC. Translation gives CASSQSLLGDSTLYGYTF.

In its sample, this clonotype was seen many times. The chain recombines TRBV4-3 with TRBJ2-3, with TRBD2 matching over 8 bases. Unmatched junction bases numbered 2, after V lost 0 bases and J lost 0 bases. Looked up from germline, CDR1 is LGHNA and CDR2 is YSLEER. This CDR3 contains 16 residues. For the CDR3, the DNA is TGCGCCAGCAGCCAAGATGCGGGGGGCAGCACAGATACGCAGTATTTT. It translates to CASSQDAGGSTDTQYF.

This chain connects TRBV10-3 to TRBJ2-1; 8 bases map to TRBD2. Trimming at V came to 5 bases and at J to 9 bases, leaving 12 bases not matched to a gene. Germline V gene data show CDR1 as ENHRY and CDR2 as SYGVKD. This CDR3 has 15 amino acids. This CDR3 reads CAISTGGASASEQFF. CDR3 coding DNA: TGTGCCATCAGTACCGGGGGGGCCTCCGCCAGTGAGCAGTTCTTC.

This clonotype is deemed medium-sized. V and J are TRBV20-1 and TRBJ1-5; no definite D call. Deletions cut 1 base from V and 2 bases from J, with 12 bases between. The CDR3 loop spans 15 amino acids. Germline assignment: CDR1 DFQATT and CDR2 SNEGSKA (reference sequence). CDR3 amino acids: CSARVPAEGNQPQHF. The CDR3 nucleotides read TGCAGTGCTAGAGTCCCCGCTGAGGGCAATCAGCCCCAGCATTTT.

The CDR3 sequence is CASSLVLTGPSRYGYTF. CDR3 sequence (DNA): TGTGCCAGCAGCTTAGTTCTTACGGGACCGAGCCGATATGGCTACACCTTC. This sequence joins TRBV11-2 and TRBJ1-2; the D gene is possibly TRBD1 (5 bases). The CDR3 spans 17 residues. V shed 1 base and J shed 5 bases, with 20 bases lying between them. CDR1 SGHAT and CDR2 FQNNGV come from the germline V gene.

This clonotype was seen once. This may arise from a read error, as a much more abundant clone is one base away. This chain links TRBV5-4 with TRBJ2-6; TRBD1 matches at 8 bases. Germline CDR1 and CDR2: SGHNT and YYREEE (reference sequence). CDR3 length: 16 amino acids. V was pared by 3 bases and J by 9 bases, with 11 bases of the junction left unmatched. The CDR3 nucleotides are TGTGCCAGCAGCTGGACCCTGACAGGGGAGGACAACGTCCTGACTTTC. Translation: CASSWTLTGEDNVLTF.

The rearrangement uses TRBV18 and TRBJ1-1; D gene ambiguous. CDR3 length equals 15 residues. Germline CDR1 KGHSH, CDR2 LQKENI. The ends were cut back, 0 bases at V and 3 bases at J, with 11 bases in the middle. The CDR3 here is CASSPPSARDTEAFF. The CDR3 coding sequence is TGTGCCAGCTCACCACCGTCAGCGAGGGACACTGAAGCTTTCTTT. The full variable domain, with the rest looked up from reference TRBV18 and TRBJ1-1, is NAGVMQNPRHLVRRRGQEARLRCSPMKGHSHVYWYRQLPEEGLKFMVYLQKENIIDESGMPKERFSAEFPKEGPSILRIQQVVRGDSAAYFCASSPPSARDTEAFFGQGTRLTVV.

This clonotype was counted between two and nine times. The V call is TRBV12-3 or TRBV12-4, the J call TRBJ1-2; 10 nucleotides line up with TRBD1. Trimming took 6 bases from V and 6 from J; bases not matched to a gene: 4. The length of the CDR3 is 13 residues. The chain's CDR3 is CASRRQGAHGYTF. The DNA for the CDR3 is TGTGCCAGCAGACGACAGGGGGCGCATGGCTACACCTTC.

The CDR3 protein is CASSLEDTEAFF. CDR3 nucleotides: TGTGCCAGCAGCTTAGAGGACACTGAAGCTTTCTTT. This chain uses TRBV7-6 with TRBJ1-1; D call uncertain. The CDR3 loop spans 12 amino acids. The ends were cut back, 1 base at V and 3 bases at J, with 3 bases in the middle. Germline V gene data show CDR1 as SGHVS and CDR2 as FNYEAQ.